The 32 T cell receptor beta chains reported below all come from one sample, sequenced in a study of shared clonotypes between healthy human individuals (dated by TCRdb to the early 2020s). Library method: the immunoSEQ multiplex PCR assay. TCRdb's version of the immuneACCESS table is confined to in-frame rearrangements and falls short of the full clone set. An unresolved V gene accounts for under half of the shortfall where checked; the remainder is of unknown origin. In this sample the table shows some 2,000,000 clones, 90% to 97% of which occur a single time. 0.1% to 0.15% of the sample is in the top ten clones. Sequencing input: naive CD4+ T cells sorted from blood. Per the publication, the cell subset or site label means: CD45RA+ positively selected. These receptors were obtained from a man younger than 35 in good health.

This clone was picked up one time. The V and J genes are TRBV10-3 and TRBJ2-7; D possibly uses TRBD1 or TRBD2 (5 bases each). The CDR3 has 13 amino acids. Germline lookup yields CDR1 ENHRY and CDR2 SYGVKD. V was shortened by 7 bases and J by 4 bases, with 14 bases between the two germline ends. CDR3 amino acids: CAITGSGTYEQYF. The DNA of the CDR3 is TGTGCCATCACAGGGAGTGGCACTTACGAGCAGTACTTC.

This chain links TRBV7-8 with TRBJ1-6; D unresolved. Trimming shortened V by 5 bases and J by 9 bases, and 14 bases separated the two germline ends. CDR1 is SGHVS, CDR2 FQNEAQ, per germline. This CDR3 is built from 14 residues. As DNA, the CDR3 is TGTGCCAGCAGCCACGGGGATATGGGTTCACCCCTCCACTTT. This encodes CASSHGDMGSPLHF.

V usage is TRBV6-5 and J usage is TRBJ2-4; the match to TRBD1 covers 9 bases. Unmatched junction bases numbered 7, after V lost 6 bases and J lost 7 bases. This CDR3 has 14 amino acids. Germline CDR1 and CDR2: MNHEY and SVGAGI. CDR3 amino acids: CASRRGQGGNIQYF. As DNA, the CDR3 is TGTGCCAGCAGGCGGGGACAGGGAGGGAACATTCAGTACTTC.

The V and J genes are TRBV19 and TRBJ1-1; tentatively, D is TRBD1 (5 bases). The length of the CDR3 is 14 residues. V gave up 6 bases and J gave up 0 bases, with 11 bases separating them. Germline CDR1 is LNHDA and CDR2 is SQIVND (reference sequence). The CDR3 here is CASSQTALNTEAFF. CDR3 nucleotides: TGTGCCAGTAGCCAGACAGCTTTGAACACTGAAGCTTTCTTT. Complete variable domain (other parts from reference TRBV19 and TRBJ1-1): DGGITQSPKYLFRKEGQNVTLSCEQNLNHDAMYWYRQDPGQGLRLIYYSQIVNDFQKGDIAEGYSVSREKKESFPLTVTSAQKNPTAFYLCASSQTALNTEAFFGQGTRLTVV.

About this clone itself: The identical CDR3 is also encoded by other nucleotide sequences in the sample. The chain has TRBV29-1 and TRBJ2-5; no definite D call. The ends were cut back, 7 bases at V and 1 base at J, with 4 bases in the middle. The CDR3 has 10 amino acids. The germline V gene encodes CDR1 SQVTM and CDR2 ANQGSEA. The CDR3 loop is CSARQETQYF. In DNA form, the CDR3 reads TGCAGCGCGCGCCAAGAGACCCAGTACTTC.

The J gene is TRBJ1-2, the V gene TRBV18; D is perhaps TRBD1 (6 bases). The V gene lost 2 bases and the J gene lost 4 bases, with 14 bases spanning the gap. CDR1 and CDR2 from the germline V gene are KGHSH and LQKENI. The CDR3 length is 15 residues. CDR3 loop: CASSPLGAGSYGYTF. The CDR3 coding sequence is TGTGCCAGCTCACCATTGGGGGCAGGGAGCTATGGCTACACCTTC.

The chain couples TRBV25-1 to TRBJ1-4, with D possibly being TRBD1 (6 bases). CDR3 size: 18 residues. V lost 5 bases and J 0 bases, leaving 19 bases between the germline ends. In germline, CDR1 is MGHDK, CDR2 SYGVNS. CDR3 region: CASSKGGGLTATNEKLFF. CDR3 bases: TGTGCCAGCAGTAAGGGCGGGGGGCTCACTGCAACTAATGAAAAACTGTTTTTT.

The chain links TRBV29-1 to TRBJ2-6; D not certain. Deletions cut 4 bases from V and 3 bases from J, with 7 bases between. CDR1 and CDR2 (germline): SQVTM, ANQGSEA. CDR3 length: 13 residues. The CDR3 is CSVVWVGANVLTF. CDR3 coding DNA: TGCAGCGTTGTGTGGGTTGGGGCCAACGTCCTGACTTTC.

The chain couples TRBV6-5 to TRBJ2-3; D is perhaps TRBD1 or TRBD2 (6 bases each). Between the trimmed V and J ends, which lost 8 bases and 1 base, there was a span of 13 bases. CDR1 is MNHEY and CDR2 is SVGAGI in the germline V gene. There are 14 residues in the CDR3. This chain's CDR3 is CASFGGPRTDTQYF. The DNA for the CDR3 is TGTGCCAGCTTTGGGGGGCCCCGCACAGATACGCAGTATTTT.

The V gene is TRBV28, the J gene TRBJ1-6; weak D call: TRBD1 (5 bases). V gave up 6 bases and J gave up 3 bases, with 9 bases separating them. The length of the CDR3 is 14 residues. Germline V CDR1 and CDR2: MDHEN, SYDVKM. CDR3 in amino acids: CASSQDSYNSPLHF. As DNA, the CDR3 is TGTGCCAGCAGCCAAGACAGCTATAATTCACCCCTCCACTTT.

This chain uses TRBV10-3 with TRBJ1-6; 8 bases agree with TRBD1. The V gene end was trimmed by 0 bases and the J gene end by 7 bases; junction bases not matched to a gene: 8. Germline assignment: CDR1 ENHRY and CDR2 SYGVKD. The CDR3 is 17 amino acids. This CDR3 reads CAISESPAGGGNSPLHF. In DNA, the CDR3 is TGTGCCATCAGTGAGTCCCCCGCAGGGGGCGGGAATTCACCCCTCCACTTT.

This chain links TRBV7-2 with TRBJ1-2, with 8 bases matching TRBD1. The CDR3 has 16 amino acids. Germline V gives CDR1 SGHTA, CDR2 FQGNSA. Trimming removed 5 bases from V and 4 bases from J; junction bases left unmatched: 12. CDR3 residues: CASSPPGDRRGYGYTF. The CDR3 DNA follows: TGTGCCAGCAGCCCGCCGGGGGACAGGAGGGGCTATGGCTACACCTTC.

J is TRBJ1-5 and V is TRBV10-3; maybe TRBD1 (6 bases). Deletions cut 4 bases from V and 1 base from J, with 17 bases between. Looked up from germline, CDR1 is ENHRY and CDR2 is SYGVKD. This CDR3 is built from 17 residues. Here the CDR3 reads CAISASPTGLSNQPQHF. CDR3 coding DNA: TGTGCCATCAGTGCCTCACCGACAGGACTAAGCAATCAGCCCCAGCATTTT.

The genes are TRBV29-1 and TRBJ1-4; D call uncertain. Deletions cut 0 bases from V and 14 bases from J, with 22 bases between. The CDR3 is made up of 15 amino acids. CDR1 is SQVTM, CDR2 ANQGSEA, per germline. The DNA of the CDR3 is TGCAGCGTTGAAGATCCTTACATCCCCCTCGTAAAGCTGTTTTTT. Protein: CSVEDPYIPLVKLFF.

As to this clone: The same CDR3 is also encoded by other DNA sequences in this sample. The rearrangement uses TRBV2 and TRBJ1-1, with D hard to call. This CDR3 is built from 13 residues. The V and J ends lost 4 bases and 0 bases respectively, with 6 bases between them. CDR1 SNHLY and CDR2 FYNNEI come from the germline V gene. CDR3 in DNA: TGTGCCAGCAGTGGGTCCATGAACACTGAAGCTTTCTTT. It yields the protein CASSGSMNTEAFF.

The gene calls are TRBV7-9 and TRBJ2-3; 7 nucleotides line up with TRBD1. This CDR3 region has 18 residues. J lost 2 bases, V lost 5 bases, and 16 bases had no gene match. Germline V CDR1 and CDR2: SEHNR, FQNEAQ (reference sequence). The CDR3 DNA reads TGTGCCAGCAGCCCCGCCAGGGGGTGGCTAACCAACACAGATACGCAGTATTTT. It specifies CASSPARGWLTNTDTQYF.

The chain couples TRBV10-3 to TRBJ2-2, with 9 bases aligning to TRBD1. The CDR3 extends over 14 amino acids. V lost 8 bases, J lost 4 bases, and 5 bases stayed unmatched. Germline loops: CDR1 ENHRY, CDR2 SYGVKD. DNA of the CDR3: TGTGCCATCGGGGGGACAGGGAGCACCGGGGAGCTGTTTTTT. Protein product: CAIGGTGSTGELFF.

The chain has TRBV4-1 and TRBJ1-2; D perhaps matches TRBD1 (6 bases). Germline V CDR1 and CDR2: MGHRA, YSYEKL. Trimming cost V 0 bases and J 4 bases, with 9 bases left between them. The CDR3 is 14 amino acids. The CDR3 nucleotides are TGCGCCAGCAGCCAAGAGGGGGGCAGCTATGGCTACACCTTC. Translated, it gives CASSQEGGSYGYTF.

The chain has TRBV5-1 and TRBJ2-5; 7 nucleotides match TRBD1. Looked up from germline, CDR1 is SGHRS and CDR2 is YFSETQ. CDR3 length equals 14 residues. V shed 5 bases and J 4 bases; nucleotides not matched to a gene: 8. CDR3 loop: CASRSDRLGETQYF. In DNA, the CDR3 is TGCGCCAGCAGGTCGGACAGGCTCGGAGAGACCCAGTACTTC.

This chain connects TRBV7-3 to TRBJ2-2, with 8 bases lining up with TRBD2. V lost 2 bases, J lost 2 bases, and 4 bases stayed unmatched. The germline V gene has CDR1 SGHTA and CDR2 FQGTGA. The CDR3 loop spans 16 amino acids. The CDR3 sequence is CASSLGLADNTGELFF. CDR3 sequence (DNA): TGTGCCAGCAGCTTAGGACTAGCTGACAACACCGGGGAGCTGTTTTTT.

The chain has TRBV21-1 and TRBJ2-7. TRBV21-1 is listed as a pseudogene. The CDR3 covers 17 residues. The CDR3: CASSAGRWGFPLFEQYF. Written as DNA, the CDR3 is TGTGCCAGCAGCGCGGGCCGTTGGGGGTTCCCCCTTTTTGAGCAGTACTTC.

The chain uses TRBV5-1 and TRBJ2-5; TRBD1 is a possible D gene (6 bases). Germline-derived CDR1 and CDR2 are SGHRS and YFSETQ. This CDR3 has 14 amino acids. The V end lost 1 base, the J end lost 4 bases, and 11 bases lay between the germline ends. The CDR3: CASSLNREGETQYF. The DNA of the CDR3 is TGCGCCAGCAGCTTGAACAGGGAAGGAGAGACCCAGTACTTC.

About this clone itself: Different DNA sequences within this sample yield the same CDR3. The DNA for the CDR3 is TGTGCCAGCTCAACGGGAAACACTGAAGCTTTCTTT. It is translated as CASSTGNTEAFF. The chain uses TRBV18 and TRBJ1-1; the D is unclear. Germline CDR1 is KGHSH and CDR2 is LQKENI. Trimming stripped 5 bases from V and 2 bases from J, with 6 bases between. The CDR3 is 12 amino acids.

The V gene is TRBV2, the J gene TRBJ2-1, with 10 bases matching TRBD1. The CDR3 is 15 amino acids. Germline CDR1 is SNHLY and CDR2 is FYNNEI. V lost 6 bases and J lost 4; bases outside the gene matches: 6. The CDR3 region is CASRDRGGNYNEQFF. The CDR3 nucleotides read TGTGCCAGCAGGGACAGGGGGGGGAATTACAATGAGCAGTTCTTC.

This clone came up once. In the same sample, other DNA sequences code for this CDR3. V is TRBV10-3 and J is TRBJ1-4; no clear D. Trimming removed 0 bases at V and 0 bases at J, with 5 bases between. The V gene's germline CDR1 is ENHRY and CDR2 SYGVKD. This CDR3 has 15 residues. This CDR3 reads CAISESTATNEKLFF. CDR3 nucleotide sequence: TGTGCCATCAGTGAGTCAACAGCAACTAATGAAAAACTGTTTTTT.

The chain combines TRBV10-3 with TRBJ1-4, with 9 bases identical to TRBD1. Germline V CDR1 and CDR2: ENHRY, SYGVKD. Trimming took 6 bases from V and 8 from J; bases not matched to a gene: 13. This CDR3 is 16 amino acids long. This chain's CDR3 is CAISSDMGTGREKLFF. CDR3 coding DNA: TGTGCCATCAGCAGTGATATGGGGACAGGGCGGGAAAAACTGTTTTTT.

This clone was seen a single time. As DNA, the CDR3 is TGTGCCACCGCAGGGGGCCAGCCCCAGCATTTT. Its translation is CATAGGQPQHF. This chain connects TRBV6-1 to TRBJ1-5, with 8 bases fitting TRBD1. V shed 10 bases and J 7 bases; nucleotides not matched to a gene: 3. CDR1 MNHNS and CDR2 SASEGT come from the germline V gene. This CDR3 has 11 amino acids.

The V gene is TRBV19, the J gene TRBJ1-1; D not certain. V shed 3 bases and J shed 0 bases, with 2 bases lying between them. CDR3 size: 12 residues. The germline gives CDR1 LNHDA, CDR2 SQIVND (reference sequence). CDR3 residues: CASSMLNTEAFF. The CDR3 DNA sequence: TGTGCCAGTAGTATGCTGAACACTGAAGCTTTCTTT.

Comment on this clone: In the same sample, other DNA sequences code for this CDR3. The rearrangement uses TRBV7-9 and TRBJ2-3, with D perhaps matching TRBD1 (5 bases). The CDR3 is made up of 15 amino acids. Trimming pared 1 base from V and 0 bases from J, leaving 8 bases between. In germline, CDR1 is SEHNR, CDR2 FQNEAQ (reference sequence). DNA of the CDR3: TGTGCCAGCAGCTTAGGCAGGGCTAGCACAGATACGCAGTATTTT. Its translation is CASSLGRASTDTQYF. The whole variable domain, remainder taken from reference TRBV7-9 and TRBJ2-3, is DTGVSQNPRHKITKRGQNVTFRCDPISEHNRLYWYRQTLGQGPEFLTYFQNEAQLEKSRLLSDRFSAERPKGSFSTLEIQRTEQGDSAMYLCASSLGRASTDTQYFGPGTRLTVL.

The CDR3 nucleotides read TGTGCCAGCAGCTTGCCCCCAGTGCGCTACGAGCAGTACTTC. Translated: CASSLPPVRYEQYF. The chain carries TRBV5-6 and TRBJ2-7, with D unclear. The CDR3 totals 14 residues. V lost 1 base, J lost 3 bases, and 11 bases lay in between. Germline V gene sequence: CDR1 SGHDT, CDR2 YYEEEE.

The chain carries TRBV30 and TRBJ2-5, with 7 bases identical to TRBD1. The CDR3 is 14 amino acids. Germline V gives CDR1 GTSNPN, CDR2 SVGIG (reference sequence). The V gene end was trimmed by 2 bases and the J gene end by 2 bases; junction bases not matched to a gene: 5. CDR3 coding DNA: TGTGCCTGGAGTCGGGGCAGGGGGCAAGAGACCCAGTACTTC. Translating it yields CAWSRGRGQETQYF.

This clone has more than one count but fewer than ten. J is TRBJ2-7 and V is TRBV6-6; 9 bases map to TRBD1. Germline trimming cut 5 bases from V and 1 base from J; bases unmatched to any gene: 6. CDR1 and CDR2 (germline): MNHNY, SVGAGI (reference sequence). This CDR3 has 15 amino acids. In nucleotides, the CDR3 is TGTGCCAGCAGTCCGCCCGGGACAGGGTCCTACGAGCAGTACTTC. It encodes CASSPPGTGSYEQYF.